The 22 T cell receptor beta chains reported below all come from one sample, sequenced in a study of human T cells and chemical hapten exposure. In TCRdb, the RACE reads were re-called with MiXCR into one record per CDR3 protein. The sample consists of about 350,000 distinct CDR3 sequences, around 5.5% of them appearing once. Time point denoted: pre-sensitization, week 0. As for treatment: therapeutic diphenylcyclopropenone sensitization with weekly scalp DPC. Sequenced here: whole blood, sampled in connection with sensitization to the hapten diphenylcyclopropenone (DPC). The receptors derive from a woman in her late teens or twenties with alopecia areata. Some clones in this sample may be carry-over from other donors' samples.

This clonotype was observed many times. The chain couples TRBV29-1 to TRBJ1-2; no reliable D call. Germline CDR1 is SQVTM and CDR2 is ANQGSEA. V lost 1 base and J 8 bases, leaving 14 bases between the germline ends. The CDR3 loop spans 13 amino acids. The CDR3 DNA follows: TGCAGCGTTGAAGGAGAGGGAAGCGGAGGCTACACCTTC. This sequence encodes CSVEGEGSGGYTF.

The sample holds many counts of this clonotype. The V call is TRBV12-3 or TRBV12-4, the J call TRBJ2-5; D remains ambiguous. V gave up 2 bases and J gave up 4 bases, with 11 bases separating them. This CDR3 is built from 14 residues. As DNA, the CDR3 is TGTGCCAGCAGTTTACCAGATGTCCGAGAGACCCAGTACTTC. This gives the protein CASSLPDVRETQYF.

The J gene is TRBJ2-3, the V gene TRBV6-2 or TRBV6-3; a possible D gene is TRBD1 (7 bases). Deletions cut 0 bases from V and 2 bases from J, with 9 bases between. This CDR3 comprises 15 residues. CDR1 and CDR2 (germline): MNHEY, SVGEGT. The CDR3 DNA reads as TGTGCCAGCAGTTACTCCAGGGGGGCCACAGATACGCAGTATTTT. Its protein product is CASSYSRGATDTQYF.

The rearrangement links TRBV29-1 to TRBJ2-1; D uncertain. This CDR3 spans 13 amino acids. V gave up 0 bases and J gave up 5 bases, with 8 bases separating them. Per germline, CDR1 SQVTM and CDR2 ANQGSEA. The CDR3 DNA sequence: TGCAGCGTTGAAGATGGGCGGAACAATGAGCAGTTCTTC. Protein: CSVEDGRNNEQFF.

V is TRBV2 and J is TRBJ1-5; D is undetermined. Germline V gene data show CDR1 as SNHLY and CDR2 as FYNNEI. The CDR3 consists of 12 residues. Between the trimmed V and J ends, which lost 4 bases and 5 bases, there was a span of 6 bases. CDR3 nucleotides: TGTGCCAGCAGTGGGCCGGATCAGCCCCAGCATTTT. It encodes CASSGPDQPQHF.

The chain combines TRBV20-1 with TRBJ1-1, with TRBD1 matching over 7 bases. The CDR3 is 14 amino acids. CDR1 and CDR2 from the germline V gene are DFQATT and SNEGSKA (reference sequence). Trimming removed 2 bases from V and 1 base from J; junction bases left unmatched: 4. The CDR3 nucleotides are TGCAGTGCTAGAAAGGGACAGCCGAACACTGAAGCTTTCTTT. Amino acids: CSARKGQPNTEAFF.

This clonotype occurred a few times. V is TRBV29-1 and J is TRBJ2-5; 10 nucleotides line up with TRBD1. The junction had 1 base not matched to a gene; V was cut back by 6 bases and J by 3 bases. CDR1 and CDR2 from the germline V gene are SQVTM and ANQGSEA. The CDR3 runs 12 residues. The CDR3: CSVGQGKETQYF. For the CDR3, the DNA is TGCAGCGTGGGACAGGGGAAAGAGACCCAGTACTTC.

This clonotype came up a few times. The chain carries TRBV6-2 or TRBV6-3 and TRBJ2-3; 13 bases are a match to TRBD2. With V trimmed by 2 bases and J by 2 bases, 4 bases remained unmatched. There are 17 residues in the CDR3. Germline loops: CDR1 MNHEY, CDR2 SVGEGT. The CDR3 sequence is CASSYGGTSGATDTQYF. CDR3 nucleotide sequence: TGTGCCAGCAGTTACGGGGGGACTAGCGGGGCCACAGATACGCAGTATTTT.

The chain employs TRBV29-1 and TRBJ1-1; D might be TRBD1 (6 bases). This CDR3 is 11 amino acids long. Germline assignment: CDR1 SQVTM and CDR2 ANQGSEA. Between the trimmed V and J ends, which lost 5 bases and 6 bases, there was a span of 10 bases. The CDR3 reads CSVSPGAEAFF. DNA for the CDR3: TGCAGCGTTTCCCCAGGGGCTGAAGCTTTCTTT.

This clonotype was recorded many times. The chain combines TRBV2 with TRBJ1-1; tentative D call: TRBD1 (6 bases). V gave up 7 bases and J gave up 7 bases, with 16 bases separating them. CDR3 length equals 13 residues. CDR1 and CDR2 (germline): SNHLY, FYNNEI. Here the CDR3 reads CASNPSPRGEAFF. CDR3 bases: TGTGCCAGCAATCCGAGCCCCAGGGGTGAAGCTTTCTTT.

The CDR3 DNA is TGTGCCAGCAGGAGTTCCATCCCGGATGAGCAGTTCTTC. It specifies CASRSSIPDEQFF. The rearrangement links TRBV6-2 or TRBV6-3 to TRBJ2-1; unclear D gene. V lost 6 bases to trimming and J lost 8 bases, with 14 bases between them. CDR1 and CDR2 (germline): MNHEY, SVGEGT. This CDR3 comprises 13 residues.

The rearrangement uses TRBV11-2 and TRBJ2-1; D unclear. This CDR3 has 12 residues. Germline CDR1 and CDR2: SGHAT and FQNNGV. V was cut by 1 base and J by 3 bases, with 1 base left in between. This CDR3 reads CASSLVYNEQFF. The CDR3 nucleotides read TGTGCCAGCAGCTTAGTCTACAATGAGCAGTTCTTC.

The J gene is TRBJ1-1, the V gene TRBV4-3; 11 positions match TRBD1. CDR1 is LGHNA and CDR2 is YSLEER in the germline V gene. The ends lost 0 bases at V and 7 bases at J; junction bases unmatched: 10. The CDR3 extends over 17 amino acids. The DNA for the CDR3 is TGCGCCAGCAGCCAAGATTGGGGCGGACAGGGGGCTCTTGAAGCTTTCTTT. Translated, it gives CASSQDWGGQGALEAFF.

The J gene is TRBJ2-3, the V gene TRBV11-2; D remains unclear. The V end was cut by 0 bases, the J end by 4 bases, with 8 bases between. In germline, CDR1 is SGHAT, CDR2 FQNNGV. This CDR3 is 14 amino acids long. For the CDR3, the DNA is TGTGCCAGCAGCTTAGAGGTCATTTCAGATACGCAGTATTTT. It codes for CASSLEVISDTQYF.

This clonotype came up a few times. This chain joins TRBV5-1 and TRBJ1-1, with D uncertain. V shed 0 bases and J shed 5 bases, with 11 bases lying between them. This CDR3 has 14 amino acids. Per the germline V gene, CDR1 is SGHRS and CDR2 is YFSETQ. The CDR3 nucleotides read TGCGCCAGCAGCTTGGGGCAGGTAACAACTGAAGCTTTCTTT. Translating it yields CASSLGQVTTEAFF.

The CDR3 DNA sequence: TGTGCCAGCAGTGAACCAGGGGAGGGGACTGAAGCTTTCTTT. Translated: CASSEPGEGTEAFF. V and J are TRBV6-1 and TRBJ1-1; a possible D gene is TRBD1 (6 bases). CDR1 and CDR2 from the germline V gene are MNHNS and SASEGT. The V gene lost 2 bases and the J gene lost 5 bases, with 12 bases spanning the gap. The CDR3 extends over 14 amino acids.

This clonotype was seen ten or more times. V is TRBV11-1 and J is TRBJ1-1; 7 bases match TRBD1. Trimming cost V 0 bases and J 9 bases; bases outside gene matches: 1. This CDR3 contains 12 residues. The germline V gene has CDR1 SGHAT and CDR2 FQDESV (reference sequence). The CDR3: CASSLAGQQAFF. In DNA form, the CDR3 reads TGTGCCAGCAGCTTAGCGGGACAGCAAGCTTTCTTT.

The V gene is TRBV7-8, the J gene TRBJ1-5; D call uncertain. The V gene lost 5 bases and the J gene lost 1 base, with 24 bases spanning the gap. Per germline, CDR1 SGHVS and CDR2 FQNEAQ. This CDR3 has 19 amino acids. The CDR3: CASSRKPPRVVLSNQPQHF. DNA of the CDR3: TGTGCCAGCAGCCGTAAACCCCCGAGGGTTGTATTGAGCAATCAGCCCCAGCATTTT.

This clonotype was seen repeatedly, ten times or more. The V gene is TRBV24-1, the J gene TRBJ1-5; D uncertain. The V and J ends lost 10 bases and 0 bases respectively, with 9 bases between them. The CDR3 has 13 residues. Germline CDR1 is KGHDR and CDR2 is SFDVKD. The CDR3 is CATPHHSNQPQHF. Here the CDR3 DNA reads TGTGCCACTCCACACCATAGCAATCAGCCCCAGCATTTT.

This clonotype was seen a handful of times. The chain employs TRBV4-2 and TRBJ1-1; D is undetermined. The CDR3 spans 14 residues. The germline V gene encodes CDR1 LGHNA and CDR2 YNFKEQ. Between the trimmed V and J ends, which lost 0 bases and 5 bases, there was a span of 10 bases. The CDR3 nucleotides read TGTGCCAGCAGCCAAGATGCTGGCCTAACTGAAGCTTTCTTT. It yields the protein CASSQDAGLTEAFF.

This clonotype was seen ten or more times. The genes are TRBV29-1 and TRBJ1-1; D is undetermined. This CDR3 spans 13 amino acids. Germline CDR1 SQVTM, CDR2 ANQGSEA. Trimming took off 4 bases at V and 0 bases at J, with 9 bases between the two ends. CDR3 bases: TGCAGCGTTGTTACTTACATGAACACTGAAGCTTTCTTT. Amino acids: CSVVTYMNTEAFF.

This clonotype was recorded a few times. The V call is TRBV7-9, the J call TRBJ2-3; unclear D gene. Germline CDR1 and CDR2: SEHNR and FQNEAQ (reference sequence). The CDR3 totals 13 residues. Deletions cut 2 bases from V and 5 bases from J, with 8 bases between. CDR3 in DNA: TGTGCCAGCAGCTTAATCGAGAGAGATACGCAGTATTTT. As protein: CASSLIERDTQYF.